Shown below are 15 T cell receptor beta chains from a single sample sequenced in a study of T cells in Graves' hyperthyroidism and ophthalmopathy. The CDR3 regions of TCR beta were amplified from RNA transcripts. The TCR CDR3 was amplified in a first-round RT-PCR using the HTBI primer set. TCRdb re-analysed the multiplex PCR reads in MiXCR, keeping a single row per CDR3 protein. The table shows some 770,000 distinct CDR3 sequences, with 15% to 20% occurring only once. The sample comprised blood. The receptors derive from a man younger than 30 with Graves' hyperthyroidism.

The chain uses TRBV28 and TRBJ1-5; D not resolved. Looked up from germline, CDR1 is MDHEN and CDR2 is SYDVKM. The CDR3 has 12 amino acids. V was trimmed by 6 bases and J by 10 bases, leaving 13 bases between them. The CDR3 spells CASRTEIKPQHF. CDR3 nucleotide sequence: TGTGCCAGCAGAACAGAGATCAAACCCCAGCATTTT. The full variable domain, with the rest looked up from reference TRBV28 and TRBJ1-5, is DVKVTQSSRYLVKRTGEKVFLECVQDMDHENMFWYRQDPGLGLRLIYFSYDVKMKEKGDIPEGYSVSREKKERFSLILESASTNQTSMYLCASRTEIKPQHFGDGTRLSIL.

This clonotype came up many times. V gene TRBV11-1 combines with J gene TRBJ2-5; 11 bases are shared with TRBD1. V dropped 4 bases and J dropped 2; count of bases not matched to a gene: 15. CDR3 length equals 19 residues. The germline V gene has CDR1 SGHAT and CDR2 FQDESV (reference sequence). The CDR3 spells CASSSSPGQGEFDQETQYF. The CDR3, as DNA: TGTGCCAGCAGCTCTTCACCGGGACAGGGGGAATTTGATCAAGAGACCCAGTACTTC.

This clonotype was detected ten times or more. The V gene is TRBV7-9, the J gene TRBJ2-2; 8 bases agree with TRBD2. The V segment lost 1 base and the J segment 5 bases; nucleotides outside the gene matches: 3. The V gene's germline CDR1 is SEHNR and CDR2 FQNEAQ (reference sequence). This CDR3 has 15 amino acids. The CDR3 sequence: CASSLVAGGTGELFF. CDR3 coding DNA: TGTGCCAGCAGCTTAGTTGCGGGAGGAACCGGGGAGCTGTTTTTT.

This clonotype was recorded a few times. The chain couples TRBV20-1 to TRBJ1-6; tentative D call: TRBD1 (5 bases). V lost 3 bases and J 0 bases, leaving 12 bases between the germline ends. The CDR3 extends over 16 amino acids. CDR1 DFQATT and CDR2 SNEGSKA come from the germline V gene (reference sequence). The CDR3 nucleotides read TGCAGTGCTAGGGGACGGACGAGCTCCTATAATTCACCCCTCCACTTT. This sequence encodes CSARGRTSSYNSPLHF.

This clonotype came up many times. The chain employs TRBV28 and TRBJ1-1; no definite D call. V lost 7 bases to trimming and J lost 1 base, with 7 bases between them. The CDR3 consists of 12 residues. Germline-derived CDR1 and CDR2 are MDHEN and SYDVKM. The DNA for the CDR3 is TGTGCCAGCACGGACTCGAACACTGAAGCTTTCTTT. It codes for CASTDSNTEAFF.

This clonotype came up many times. The rearrangement links TRBV28 to TRBJ2-5; tentative D call: TRBD2 (5 bases). Germline V gene data show CDR1 as MDHEN and CDR2 as SYDVKM. Between the trimmed V and J ends, which lost 0 bases and 5 bases, there was a span of 7 bases. CDR3 length equals 13 residues. The CDR3 spells CASSLWDSETQYF. The CDR3 DNA reads TGTGCCAGCAGTTTATGGGACTCCGAGACCCAGTACTTC.

This clonotype was counted ten times or more. CDR3 in DNA: TGTGCCAGCAGTTCCATCGGCCGATCGAACACCGGGGAGCTGTTTTTT. This codes for CASSSIGRSNTGELFF. This chain uses TRBV6-2 or TRBV6-3 with TRBJ2-2; D call uncertain. V gave up 4 bases and J gave up 0 bases, with 12 bases separating them. The germline CDR1 and CDR2 sequences are MNHEY and SVGEGT. There are 16 residues in the CDR3.

The CDR3: CASSPNPTRPQYF. CDR3 coding DNA: TGTGCCAGCAGTCCGAACCCAACTCGGCCGCAGTATTTT. This sequence joins TRBV27 and TRBJ2-3; D unresolved. The V end lost 5 bases, the J end lost 10 bases, and 16 bases lay between the germline ends. This CDR3 is built from 13 residues. Germline CDR1 MNHEY, CDR2 SMNVEV (reference sequence).

This clonotype was counted many times. The chain links TRBV18 to TRBJ1-1; tentative D call: TRBD1 (6 bases). Germline CDR1 is KGHSH and CDR2 is LQKENI. The CDR3 consists of 15 residues. Trimming stripped 4 bases from V and 1 base from J, with 13 bases between. The CDR3 nucleotides are TGTGCCAGCTCACTTGCCTTCAGGGGGAACACTGAAGCTTTCTTT. It yields the protein CASSLAFRGNTEAFF.

The V gene is TRBV15, the J gene TRBJ2-7; 9 bases map to TRBD2. There are 16 residues in the CDR3. Germline loops: CDR1 LNHNV, CDR2 YYDKDF (reference sequence). Trimming cost V 8 bases and J 6 bases; bases outside gene matches: 17. This CDR3 is CATGGSLAGIVSEQYF. The DNA for the CDR3 is TGTGCCACCGGAGGATCCCTAGCGGGAATTGTCAGCGAGCAGTACTTC.

The CDR3 spells CAITQNWGNTIYF. The CDR3 DNA reads as TGTGCCATCACCCAAAATTGGGGAAACACCATATATTTT. The chain uses TRBV10-3 and TRBJ1-3; no definite D call. V dropped 7 bases and J dropped 4 bases, with 11 bases sitting between them. Germline values: CDR1 ENHRY, CDR2 SYGVKD. The CDR3 totals 13 residues.

The V gene is TRBV29-1, the J gene TRBJ2-2, with 8 bases matching TRBD2. After removal of 7 bases from V and 3 bases from J, the junction contained 13 bases not matched to a gene. Germline lookup yields CDR1 SQVTM and CDR2 ANQGSEA. CDR3 length: 16 amino acids. CDR3 coding DNA: TGCAGCGCACCGGGACTAGGGTTTGGCGACACCGGGGAGCTGTTTTTT. Residues: CSAPGLGFGDTGELFF.

Details on this clonotype: Possible read error: a much larger clone is one base away. The chain carries TRBV27 and TRBJ1-2; TRBD1 matches 10 bases. The germline V gene encodes CDR1 MNHEY and CDR2 SMNVEV (reference sequence). This CDR3 region has 14 residues. Trimming removed 6 bases from V and 7 bases from J; junction bases left unmatched: 8. The CDR3 reads CASSSGQGSCGYTF. In DNA, the CDR3 is TGTGCCAGCAGCTCGGGACAGGGGAGTTGTGGCTACACCTTC.

Regarding this clonotype: A much larger clone lies one base from this, so it may be a read error. The chain couples TRBV24-1 to TRBJ1-5; D unresolved. The CDR3 spans 15 residues. CDR1 and CDR2 (germline): KGHDR, SFDVKD. CDR3 bases: TGTGCCACCGGTGATTCCCCCTTTAGCAATCAGCCCCAGCATTTT. This translates into CATGDSPFSNQPQHF.

This clonotype was counted at least ten times. CDR3 nucleotide sequence: TGTGCCAGCAGTGAAGCGGGCGGGAGGAGCTCCTACGAGCAGTACTTC. Amino acid sequence: CASSEAGGRSSYEQYF. The rearrangement uses TRBV2 and TRBJ2-7, with 8 positions matching TRBD2. Germline V lookup: CDR1 SNHLY, CDR2 FYNNEI. This CDR3 region has 16 residues. J gave up 0 bases and V 0 bases, and 4 bases lay outside the gene matches.